These 17 T cell receptor beta chains were all obtained from the same sample, sequenced in a study of shared clonotypes between healthy human individuals. TCRdb's copy holds only in-frame clones and misses some; the assay was immunoSEQ multiplex PCR. The sample comprises just over 2,000,000 clones, less than 95% of which are singletons, and about 1.1% rests with the top ten. CD45RO-negative, CCR7-positively selected cells formed the naive CD8 fraction, excluding terminally differentiated effector memory CD45RA+ cells. Specimen: naive CD8+ T cells sorted from blood. These receptors came from a man aged 18-30 years in good health.

The chain carries TRBV15 and TRBJ2-1; no reliable D call. Trimming took off 5 bases at V and 0 bases at J, with 11 bases between the two ends. Germline V gives CDR1 LNHNV, CDR2 YYDKDF (reference sequence). The CDR3 is 15 residues long. The CDR3 DNA reads as TGTGCCACCAGCTTAGCCTCGCTCTCCTACAATGAGCAGTTCTTC. The encoded protein is CATSLASLSYNEQFF. Full variable domain (rest looked up from reference TRBV15 and TRBJ2-1): DAMVIQNPRYQVTQFGKPVTLSCSQTLNHNVMYWYQQKSSQAPKLLFHYYDKDFNNEADTPDNFQSRRPNTSFCFLDIRSPGLGDTAMYLCATSLASLSYNEQFFGPGTRLTVL.

This rearrangement joins TRBV6-6 to TRBJ2-3; D unclear. The CDR3 runs to 14 residues. CDR1 and CDR2 from the germline V gene are MNHNY and SVGAGI (reference sequence). V was pared by 2 bases and J by 7 bases, with 13 bases between. The CDR3 is CASSYEVELYTQYF. The DNA for the CDR3 is TGTGCCAGCAGTTACGAGGTGGAGCTATATACGCAGTATTTT.

Regarding this clone: Other nucleotide sequences in the sample specify the same CDR3. The V call is TRBV6-6, the J call TRBJ1-5, with unresolved D. The length of the CDR3 is 13 residues. V was pared by 2 bases and J by 2 bases, with 4 bases between. The germline V gene has CDR1 MNHNY and CDR2 SVGAGI (reference sequence). CDR3 in amino acids: CASSYVGNQPQHF. The DNA of the CDR3 is TGTGCCAGCAGTTACGTTGGCAATCAGCCCCAGCATTTT.

This chain uses TRBV6-6 with TRBJ1-5; the D gene is possibly TRBD1 (6 bases). The V end lost 6 bases, the J end lost 2 bases, and 11 bases lay between the germline ends. Per germline, CDR1 MNHNY and CDR2 SVGAGI (reference sequence). The CDR3 is 14 amino acids. The CDR3 sequence is CASSLRQGNQPQHF. The CDR3 nucleotides are TGTGCCAGCAGCCTGAGACAGGGCAATCAGCCCCAGCATTTT.

J is TRBJ2-1 and V is TRBV25-1; 8 positions agree with TRBD1. The CDR3 contains 13 residues. Losses at the gene ends were 10 bases for V and 5 bases for J; bases not matched to a gene: 7. Germline CDR1 reads MGHDK; CDR2 reads SYGVNS. The CDR3 is CATGQGWDNEQFF. In DNA form, the CDR3 reads TGTGCCACCGGACAGGGATGGGACAATGAGCAGTTCTTC.

To note about this clone: The sample carries other DNA sequences with the same CDR3. Written as DNA, the CDR3 is TGTGCCAGCAGCTTAGAGGGGGCAAACTATGGCTACACCTTC. Amino acids: CASSLEGANYGYTF. The chain uses TRBV7-9 and TRBJ1-2; 7 bases align to TRBD1. After removal of 1 base from V and 2 bases from J, the junction contained 1 base not matched to a gene. The length of the CDR3 is 14 residues. Germline V gene lookup returns CDR1 SEHNR and CDR2 FQNEAQ (reference sequence).

CDR3 coding DNA: TGCGCCAGCAGCCAAATGACTAGCGGGGAGGACGGGGAGCTGTTTTTT. It is translated as CASSQMTSGEDGELFF. The chain recombines TRBV4-3 with TRBJ2-2; TRBD2 agrees at 11 bases. The length of the CDR3 is 16 residues. V shed 2 bases, J shed 7 bases, and the junction held 6 bases outside the gene matches. Germline V gene sequence: CDR1 LGHNA, CDR2 YSLEER.

V is TRBV27 and J is TRBJ2-3; no reliable D call. CDR1 and CDR2 from the germline V gene are MNHEY and SMNVEV (reference sequence). V gave up 7 bases and J gave up 1 base, with 9 bases separating them. CDR3 length equals 13 residues. This chain's CDR3 is CASKDGRTDTQYF. The CDR3 nucleotides read TGTGCCAGCAAAGACGGCCGCACAGATACGCAGTATTTT.

The rearrangement uses TRBV4-1 and TRBJ2-3; D ambiguous. The CDR3 spans 16 residues. V was clipped by 3 bases and J by 2 bases, with 15 bases between them. Germline V gives CDR1 MGHRA, CDR2 YSYEKL. CDR3 amino acids: CASSHEPAVFTDTQYF. The CDR3 DNA reads as TGCGCCAGCAGCCACGAGCCGGCGGTATTCACAGATACGCAGTATTTT.

V usage is TRBV19 and J usage is TRBJ1-1; D unclear. CDR3 length equals 15 residues. Germline lookup yields CDR1 LNHDA and CDR2 SQIVND (reference sequence). The germline V and J ends were trimmed by 4 bases and 5 bases, with 17 bases remaining between them. CDR3 nucleotides: TGTGCCAGTAGTAGCCTGAATCCTTTAGGGACTGAAGCTTTCTTT. This translates into CASSSLNPLGTEAFF.

CDR3 nucleotide sequence: TGTGCCAGCAGCTTGGGACCGATGAACACTGAAGCTTTCTTT. Translated, it gives CASSLGPMNTEAFF. The chain joins TRBV5-6 to TRBJ1-1; D gene unclear. V lost 0 bases to trimming and J lost 0 bases, with 6 bases between them. CDR3 size: 14 residues. CDR1 is SGHDT, CDR2 YYEEEE, per germline.

This chain connects TRBV29-1 to TRBJ1-2; D uncertain. Trimming cost V 5 bases and J 3 bases, with 13 bases left between them. This CDR3 is 13 amino acids long. In germline, CDR1 is SQVTM, CDR2 ANQGSEA. CDR3: CSVIPGDDYGYTF. CDR3 in DNA: TGCAGCGTTATCCCAGGAGATGACTATGGCTACACCTTC.

To note about this clone: Different DNA sequences within this sample yield the same CDR3. The J gene is TRBJ2-7, the V gene TRBV9; 12 nucleotides align to TRBD1. This CDR3 comprises 14 residues. J gave up 5 bases and V 3 bases, and 3 bases lay outside the gene matches. Germline V gene sequence: CDR1 SGDLS, CDR2 YYNGEE. The CDR3 sequence is CASSARDRGHEQYF. The CDR3, as DNA: TGTGCCAGCAGCGCCCGGGACAGGGGGCACGAGCAGTACTTC.

This chain connects TRBV4-1 to TRBJ1-1, with 8 nucleotides matching TRBD1. This CDR3 has 14 amino acids. Looked up from germline, CDR1 is MGHRA and CDR2 is YSYEKL. V was clipped by 5 bases and J by 2 bases; unmatched bases: 4. CDR3 in DNA: TGCGCCAGCAGCGAGGACAGGGTAAACACTGAAGCTTTCTTT. Protein sequence: CASSEDRVNTEAFF.

The chain uses TRBV5-6 and TRBJ2-5; TRBD1 agrees at 10 bases. Trimming took 0 bases from V and 6 from J; bases not matched to a gene: 5. There are 15 residues in the CDR3. Germline V gives CDR1 SGHDT, CDR2 YYEEEE. CDR3 nucleotides: TGTGCCAGCAGCTTGGGGGGACAGGGGCTACAGACCCAGTACTTC. Residues: CASSLGGQGLQTQYF.

The rearrangement uses TRBV7-8 and TRBJ2-1, with 10 bases that match TRBD2. This CDR3 has 15 amino acids. The junction had 11 bases not matched to a gene; V was cut back by 7 bases and J by 8 bases. Germline V CDR1 and CDR2: SGHVS, FQNEAQ. CDR3 nucleotides: TGTGCCAGCATCCCAAGCGGGAGGGCCGTAGATGAGCAGTTCTTC. This gives the protein CASIPSGRAVDEQFF.

Concerning this clone itself: Other DNA sequences from this sample encode an identical CDR3 as well. The genes are TRBV30 and TRBJ1-4, with 7 bases matching TRBD1. J gave up 7 bases and V 0 bases, and 2 bases lay outside the gene matches. The CDR3 spans 13 residues. Germline CDR1 is GTSNPN and CDR2 is SVGIG (reference sequence). The CDR3 DNA is TGTGCCTGGAGTGTAGGGGGCGGTGAAAAACTGTTTTTT. Amino acid sequence: CAWSVGGGEKLFF.